This T cell receptor beta chain derives from a study of blood T cells in healthy people across ages. Between the trimmed V and J ends, which lost 4 bases and 7 bases, there was a span of 7 bases. The CDR3 runs 12 residues. A sample-barcoded 5' primer and a J-beta primer mix were used in a second PCR of about 7 to 12 cycles. TCRdb fed the 5' RACE reads into MiXCR, producing one record per CDR3 protein. In the table there are 1.5 million to 1.8 million distinct CDR3 sequences, 40% to 45% of which are singletons. Input material: blood. The chain combines TRBV12-3 or TRBV12-4 with TRBJ2-2; no firm D call. The receptor's source is a woman aged 18 to 35 in good health. In DNA, the CDR3 is TGTGCCAGCAGTTCCGATTTCGGGGAGCTGTTTTTT. It codes for CASSSDFGELFF.